The 30 T cell receptor beta chains in this list originate from one sample, sequenced in a study of CD8+ T cells in alopecia areata. Extraction and reverse transcription of RNA yielded cDNA as the sequencing template. TCRdb's table, derived via immunoSEQ multiplex PCR, lists solely in-frame clones and lacks some. The table includes 170,000 or so clones, roughly 53% detected once. As for treatment: oral pan-JAK inhibitor, 5-10 mg twice daily. The sequenced sample was CD8+ T cells sorted from blood, obtained at week 24, from a patient treated with tofacitinib. These receptors were taken from a human donor with alopecia areata.

This chain links TRBV6-6 with TRBJ2-7; D is unresolved. CDR3 length equals 11 residues. V was clipped by 6 bases and J by 0 bases, with 3 bases between them. The V gene's germline CDR1 is MNHNY and CDR2 SVGAGI (reference sequence). CDR3 in amino acids: CASSHSYEQYF. The CDR3 DNA reads TGTGCCAGCAGCCACTCCTACGAGCAGTACTTC.

The rearrangement joins TRBV6-1 to TRBJ2-5, with D maybe TRBD2 (6 bases). Trimming removed 6 bases from V and 4 bases from J, with 15 bases in between. The CDR3 is 14 residues long. Germline values: CDR1 MNHNS, CDR2 SASEGT. Written as DNA, the CDR3 is TGTGCCAGCAGACGACTAGATCTGTTAGAGACCCAGTACTTC. This codes for CASRRLDLLETQYF.

This chain links TRBV7-6 with TRBJ2-1, with 8 bases fitting TRBD2. The CDR3 extends over 16 amino acids. Germline lookup yields CDR1 SGHVS and CDR2 FNYEAQ. The V gene end was trimmed by 1 base and the J gene end by 4 bases; junction bases not matched to a gene: 6. CDR3 nucleotides: TGTGCCAGCAGCTTAGACGGGGGGGGCCGATACAATGAGCAGTTCTTC. Protein sequence: CASSLDGGGRYNEQFF. Full variable domain (missing parts from reference TRBV7-6 and TRBJ2-1): GAGVSQSPRYKVTKRGQDVALRCDPISGHVSLYWYRQALGQGPEFLTYFNYEAQQDKSGLPNDRFSAERPEGSISTLTIQRTEQRDSAMYRCASSLDGGGRYNEQFFGPGTRLTVL.

A few counts support this clone. The chain couples TRBV13 to TRBJ2-7; 7 bases align to TRBD2. This CDR3 has 14 residues. Germline V gives CDR1 PRHDT, CDR2 FYEKMQ (reference sequence). V trimming: 2 bases; J trimming: 1 base; junction bases outside the gene matches: 2. CDR3 loop: CASSLLRGSYEQYF. CDR3 nucleotides: TGTGCCAGCAGCTTACTGCGGGGGTCCTACGAGCAGTACTTC.

The V and J genes are TRBV13 and TRBJ2-2, with no clear D. The germline V gene has CDR1 PRHDT and CDR2 FYEKMQ (reference sequence). Trimming cost V 1 base and J 5 bases, with 2 bases left between them. This CDR3 has 12 amino acids. CDR3 nucleotide sequence: TGTGCCAGCAGCTTAGAGACCGGGGAGCTGTTTTTT. This sequence encodes CASSLETGELFF.

This CDR3 reads CASSLVGDSSYGYTF. CDR3 in DNA: TGTGCCAGCAGCTTAGTTGGTGACAGCTCCTATGGCTACACCTTC. This rearrangement joins TRBV7-8 to TRBJ1-2; possible D gene TRBD1, 5 bases. The germline V gene has CDR1 SGHVS and CDR2 FQNEAQ. V lost 1 base and J lost 4, with 13 bases in between. The length of the CDR3 is 15 residues. The whole variable domain, filled in from reference TRBV7-8 and TRBJ1-2, reads GAGVSQSPRYKVAKRGQDVALRCDPISGHVSLFWYQQALGQGPEFLTYFQNEAQLDKSGLPSDRFFAERPEGSVSTLKIQRTQQEDSAVYLCASSLVGDSSYGYTFGSGTRLTVV.

The chain couples TRBV7-2 to TRBJ2-5; 9 nucleotides line up with TRBD1. The germline V gene has CDR1 SGHTA and CDR2 FQGNSA. Trimming took 4 bases from V and 4 from J; bases not matched to a gene: 4. CDR3 length: 14 residues. CDR3 nucleotide sequence: TGTGCCAGCAGCTCAACAGGGGGCGCAGAGACCCAGTACTTC. Protein sequence: CASSSTGGAETQYF.

The chain links TRBV19 to TRBJ2-1; no reliable D call. The CDR3 extends over 15 amino acids. Per the germline V gene, CDR1 is LNHDA and CDR2 is SQIVND (reference sequence). The ends were cut back, 5 bases at V and 4 bases at J, with 15 bases in the middle. The CDR3 nucleotides are TGTGCCAGTAGTTCCGGCAAACCTGGGTACAATGAGCAGTTCTTC. Its translation is CASSSGKPGYNEQFF.

The chain uses TRBV7-9 and TRBJ2-7, with D possibly being TRBD1 (6 bases). The CDR3 is made up of 14 amino acids. Germline V CDR1 and CDR2: SEHNR, FQNEAQ (reference sequence). The V end lost 5 bases, the J end lost 2 bases, and 13 bases lay between the germline ends. The CDR3 reads CASSHLRQAYEQYF. The CDR3 coding sequence is TGTGCCAGCAGCCACCTACGACAGGCCTACGAGCAGTACTTC.

This rearrangement joins TRBV29-1 to TRBJ2-2, with a weak D call TRBD1 (5 bases). The V gene's germline CDR1 is SQVTM and CDR2 ANQGSEA. The V end was cut by 3 bases, the J end by 2 bases, with 13 bases between. This CDR3 contains 15 residues. CDR3 loop: CSVDSGQANTGELFF. In DNA, the CDR3 is TGCAGCGTTGACTCAGGGCAGGCCAACACCGGGGAGCTGTTTTTT.

The rearrangement joins TRBV13 to TRBJ2-3; possible D gene TRBD2, 6 bases. This CDR3 has 15 amino acids. Germline V CDR1 and CDR2: PRHDT, FYEKMQ (reference sequence). The V gene lost 5 bases and the J gene lost 2 bases, with 14 bases spanning the gap. The CDR3 is CASSPGTAPTDTQYF. In DNA, the CDR3 is TGTGCCAGCAGCCCGGGGACTGCCCCCACAGATACGCAGTATTTT. Supplemented by reference TRBV13 and TRBJ2-3, the full variable domain reads AAGVIQSPRHLIKEKRETATLKCYPIPRHDTVYWYQQGPGQDPQFLISFYEKMQSDKGSIPDRFSAQQFSDYHSELNMSSLELGDSALYFCASSPGTAPTDTQYFGPGTRLTVL.

This clone was counted only a few times. CDR3 in DNA: TGTGCCAGCAGTCTCCCACAGATTAACACTGAAGCTTTCTTT. Amino acids: CASSLPQINTEAFF. The V and J genes are TRBV9 and TRBJ1-1, with D unclear. This CDR3 is built from 14 residues. Germline assignment: CDR1 SGDLS and CDR2 YYNGEE. V lost 5 bases and J lost 2, with 13 bases in between.

This clone was counted a few times. This sequence joins TRBV5-1 and TRBJ2-3; 8 nucleotides match TRBD2. V lost 0 bases, J lost 2 bases, and 11 bases stayed unmatched. Germline V gives CDR1 SGHRS, CDR2 YFSETQ. This CDR3 region has 18 residues. CDR3 in DNA: TGCGCCAGCAGCTTGGGTCGAATAGCGGGACCCCACACAGATACGCAGTATTTT. Translated, it gives CASSLGRIAGPHTDTQYF.

V gene TRBV2 combines with J gene TRBJ2-4; D ambiguous. V was trimmed by 4 bases and J by 5 bases, leaving 6 bases between them. The V gene's germline CDR1 is SNHLY and CDR2 FYNNEI. The CDR3 is made up of 12 amino acids. The CDR3 bases are TGTGCCAGCAGTGGGCAGGAAAACATTCAGTACTTC. The encoded protein is CASSGQENIQYF.

The chain employs TRBV25-1 and TRBJ2-7; TRBD1 matches 9 bases. The CDR3 spans 14 residues. Germline assignment: CDR1 MGHDK and CDR2 SYGVNS. V lost 4 bases and J lost 2; bases outside the gene matches: 3. The CDR3 here is CASSAGDRAYEQYF. In nucleotides, the CDR3 is TGTGCCAGCAGTGCCGGGGACAGGGCCTACGAGCAGTACTTC.

This sequence joins TRBV25-1 and TRBJ1-2, with TRBD1 matching 7 bases. The germline V gene encodes CDR1 MGHDK and CDR2 SYGVNS. V lost 6 bases to trimming and J lost 5 bases; unmatched junction nucleotides: 9. The CDR3 is made up of 14 amino acids. CDR3 nucleotide sequence: TGTGCCAGCAGCCCTTCGACAGGGAGGTATGGCTACACCTTC. Amino acid sequence: CASSPSTGRYGYTF.

This clone was found a few times. The sample holds other DNA sequences that translate to the same CDR3. The chain uses TRBV20-1 and TRBJ1-1, with D unclear. This CDR3 contains 11 residues. The germline CDR1 and CDR2 sequences are DFQATT and SNEGSKA (reference sequence). V lost 3 bases, J lost 0 bases, and 2 bases lay in between. CDR3 sequence (DNA): TGCAGTGCTAGTCTGAACACTGAAGCTTTCTTT. As protein: CSASLNTEAFF.

The J gene is TRBJ2-3, the V gene TRBV4-1, with D perhaps matching TRBD2 (6 bases). The germline V gene encodes CDR1 MGHRA and CDR2 YSYEKL. V shed 1 base and J shed 8 bases, with 16 bases lying between them. This CDR3 region has 15 residues. CDR3 nucleotide sequence: TGCGCCAGCAGCCAAGTGGCGGGGACCCGGGGTACGCAGTATTTT. It translates to CASSQVAGTRGTQYF.

The genes are TRBV6-1 and TRBJ2-5; 8 bases agree with TRBD1. V shed 2 bases, J shed 2 bases, and the junction held 7 bases outside the gene matches. Germline-derived CDR1 and CDR2 are MNHNS and SASEGT. The length of the CDR3 is 16 residues. CDR3 sequence reads: CASSESGGGLQETQYF. CDR3 bases: TGTGCCAGCAGTGAATCAGGGGGCGGATTACAAGAGACCCAGTACTTC.

CDR3 region: CASSQDPTFQDEQYF. The CDR3 coding sequence is TGCGCCAGCAGCCAAGACCCGACATTTCAGGACGAGCAGTACTTC. This chain uses TRBV4-1 with TRBJ2-7; D remains unclear. CDR3 length: 15 residues. Trimming took 0 bases from V and 5 from J, leaving 14 bases between them. The V gene's germline CDR1 is MGHRA and CDR2 YSYEKL.

CDR3 nucleotides: TGTGCCAGCAGCTTAGAAGGGGATGAGCAGTTCTTC. Amino acids: CASSLEGDEQFF. J is TRBJ2-1 and V is TRBV13; perhaps TRBD1 as D (5 bases). V lost 1 base and J 8 bases, leaving 6 bases between the germline ends. The CDR3 totals 12 residues. CDR1 PRHDT and CDR2 FYEKMQ come from the germline V gene (reference sequence).

The V gene is TRBV7-9, the J gene TRBJ1-6; no firm D call. The CDR3 is 16 amino acids. Trimming left V 5 bases short and J 0 bases short, with 11 bases between. Per germline, CDR1 SEHNR and CDR2 FQNEAQ (reference sequence). CDR3 residues: CASSPAPSSYNSPLHF. CDR3 DNA: TGTGCCAGCAGCCCAGCCCCGAGCTCCTATAATTCACCCCTCCACTTT.

This clone was detected many times. The chain links TRBV7-6 to TRBJ1-5, with D uncertain. This CDR3 is built from 14 residues. The germline V and J ends were trimmed by 1 base and 11 bases, with 15 bases remaining between them. CDR1 and CDR2 from the germline V gene are SGHVS and FNYEAQ. DNA of the CDR3: TGTGCCAGCAGCTTAGACCTCGGTTTATCGGCCCAGCATTTT. Translated, it gives CASSLDLGLSAQHF.

The chain couples TRBV7-8 to TRBJ1-2; 7 bases match TRBD1. The germline gives CDR1 SGHVS, CDR2 FQNEAQ. There are 15 residues in the CDR3. J lost 1 base, V lost 5 bases, and 7 bases had no gene match. Written as DNA, the CDR3 is TGTGCCAGCAGCCCTGGGACAGAAGTTAACTATGGCTACACCTTC. The encoded protein is CASSPGTEVNYGYTF.

Only a few counts were recorded for this clone. J is TRBJ2-2 and V is TRBV10-3; D possibly corresponds to TRBD1 (6 bases). The germline V and J ends were trimmed by 10 bases and 2 bases, with 14 bases remaining between them. The CDR3 consists of 14 residues. The germline V gene encodes CDR1 ENHRY and CDR2 SYGVKD. This chain's CDR3 is CASYGTPNTGELFF. The CDR3 DNA reads as TGTGCCAGCTACGGGACACCAAACACCGGGGAGCTGTTTTTT.

The chain carries TRBV27 and TRBJ2-5, with TRBD2 identical over 9 bases. Losses at the gene ends were 0 bases for V and 2 bases for J; bases not matched to a gene: 10. The germline gives CDR1 MNHEY, CDR2 SMNVEV (reference sequence). The CDR3 contains 18 residues. This chain's CDR3 is CASSLSFDSGGTQETQYF. The CDR3 coding sequence is TGTGCCAGCAGTTTATCTTTTGATAGCGGGGGAACTCAAGAGACCCAGTACTTC.

The V gene is TRBV6-4, the J gene TRBJ2-1; 9 nucleotides line up with TRBD2. Germline V CDR1 and CDR2: MRHNA, SNTAGT. Trimming at V came to 0 bases and at J to 7 bases, leaving 10 bases not matched to a gene. The CDR3 extends over 17 amino acids. The CDR3 nucleotides are TGTGCCAGCAGTGACTCGACCGAGCGGGGGGCGGTTAATGAGCAGTTCTTC. As protein: CASSDSTERGAVNEQFF.

The chain recombines TRBV19 with TRBJ2-5, with 12 bases identical to TRBD2. CDR3 size: 17 residues. Trimming took 3 bases from V and 5 from J; bases not matched to a gene: 10. Germline CDR1 LNHDA, CDR2 SQIVND (reference sequence). The CDR3: CASSITPSGGAYETQYF. The CDR3 nucleotides read TGTGCCAGTAGTATTACCCCTAGCGGGGGGGCCTACGAGACCCAGTACTTC.

The V gene is TRBV2, the J gene TRBJ2-1, with D tentatively TRBD1 (6 bases). The CDR3 runs to 12 residues. Trimming shortened V by 5 bases and J by 9 bases, and 11 bases separated the two germline ends. CDR1 SNHLY and CDR2 FYNNEI come from the germline V gene. CDR3 in DNA: TGTGCCAGCAGTCAGGACAGCCTTGAGCAGTTCTTC. It codes for CASSQDSLEQFF.

This clone was recorded only once. The chain carries TRBV7-8 and TRBJ2-7, with D unresolved. The CDR3 covers 11 residues. Germline CDR1 and CDR2: SGHVS and FQNEAQ. The V end was cut by 3 bases, the J end by 7 bases, with 7 bases between. Here the CDR3 reads CASSFDWEQYF. The CDR3 DNA reads as TGTGCCAGCAGCTTTGATTGGGAGCAGTACTTC.